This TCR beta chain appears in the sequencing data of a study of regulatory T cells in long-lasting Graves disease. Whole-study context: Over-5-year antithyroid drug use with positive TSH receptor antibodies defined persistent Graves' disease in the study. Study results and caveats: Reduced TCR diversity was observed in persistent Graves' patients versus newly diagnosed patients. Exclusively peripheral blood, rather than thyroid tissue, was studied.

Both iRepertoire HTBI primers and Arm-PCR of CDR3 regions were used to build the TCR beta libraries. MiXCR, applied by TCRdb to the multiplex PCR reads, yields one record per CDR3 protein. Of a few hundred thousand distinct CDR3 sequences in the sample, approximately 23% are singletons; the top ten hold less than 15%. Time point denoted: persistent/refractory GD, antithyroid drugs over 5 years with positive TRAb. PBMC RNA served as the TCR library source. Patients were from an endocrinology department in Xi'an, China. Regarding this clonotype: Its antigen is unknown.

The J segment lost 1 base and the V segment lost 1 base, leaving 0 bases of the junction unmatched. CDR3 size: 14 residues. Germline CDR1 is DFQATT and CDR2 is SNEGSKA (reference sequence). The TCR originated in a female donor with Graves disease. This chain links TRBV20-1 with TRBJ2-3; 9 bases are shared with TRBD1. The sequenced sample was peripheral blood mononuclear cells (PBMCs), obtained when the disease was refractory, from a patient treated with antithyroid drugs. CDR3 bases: TGCAGTGCTAGAGGGACAGGGGGCACAGATACGCAGTATTTT. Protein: CSARGTGGTDTQYF.